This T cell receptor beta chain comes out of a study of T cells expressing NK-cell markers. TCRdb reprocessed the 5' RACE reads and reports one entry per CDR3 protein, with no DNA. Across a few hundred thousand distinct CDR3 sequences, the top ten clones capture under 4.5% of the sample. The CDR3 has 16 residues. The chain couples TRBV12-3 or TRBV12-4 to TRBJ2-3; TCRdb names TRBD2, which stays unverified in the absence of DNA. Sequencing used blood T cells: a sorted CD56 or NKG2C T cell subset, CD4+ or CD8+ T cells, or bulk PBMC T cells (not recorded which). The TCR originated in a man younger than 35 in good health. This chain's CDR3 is CASSILLAGEADTQYF.